The clone carrying this T cell receptor beta chain has only one observation. Trimming shortened V by 5 bases and J by 1 base, and 13 bases separated the two germline ends. Germline V gene lookup returns CDR1 LNHNV and CDR2 YYDKDF (reference sequence). The CDR3 extends over 15 amino acids. The record originates from a study of blood T cell repertoires in COVID-19. Produced via immunoSEQ multiplex PCR; TCRdb's table is partial and in-frame only. The sample yields 230,000 or so clones, around 84% seen once. Sequenced input: peripheral blood. This TCR came from a young man with active or convalescent COVID-19. This sequence joins TRBV15 and TRBJ2-3, with D perhaps matching TRBD1 (6 bases). The CDR3 sequence: CATSAGTFGTDTQYF. DNA for the CDR3: TGTGCCACCAGCGCTGGGACATTTGGCACAGATACGCAGTATTTT.